The sample holds a few counts of the clone carrying this T cell receptor (beta chain). Within the sample, other DNA sequences also encode this same CDR3. This sample was taken from a study of T cells after posttransplantation cyclophosphamide. Here immunoSEQ multiplex PCR was the method, and the copy in TCRdb shows in-frame clones only, minus some. The sample yields over 25,000 clones, without any singletons. The TCR sequence derives from a woman in her twenties or thirties in good health and a related stem cell transplant donor. Sequenced material: PBMCs.

The CDR3 DNA is TGTGCCAGCAGTGAGCCAATAGCGGGGGAGCTAAACTACGAGCAGTACTTC. As protein: CASSEPIAGELNYEQYF. The J gene is TRBJ2-7, the V gene TRBV6-1; TRBD2 matches at 9 bases. With 3 bases clipped from V and 3 bases from J, the junction kept 12 bases outside the gene matches. This CDR3 has 17 amino acids. Germline V gene sequence: CDR1 MNHNS, CDR2 SASEGT.